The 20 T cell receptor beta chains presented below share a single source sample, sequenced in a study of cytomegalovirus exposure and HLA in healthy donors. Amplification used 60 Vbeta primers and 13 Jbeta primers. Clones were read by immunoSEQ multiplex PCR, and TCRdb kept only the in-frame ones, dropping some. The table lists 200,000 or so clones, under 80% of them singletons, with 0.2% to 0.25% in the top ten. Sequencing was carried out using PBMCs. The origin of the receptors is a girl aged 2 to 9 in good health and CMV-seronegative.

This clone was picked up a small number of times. CDR3 loop: CASSGRMGRVNEQYF. CDR3 sequence (DNA): TGTGCCAGCAGTGGAAGAATGGGCAGGGTCAACGAGCAGTACTTC. The rearrangement links TRBV2 to TRBJ2-7; D possibly corresponds to TRBD1 (5 bases). V was cut by 4 bases and J by 5 bases, with 18 bases left in between. This CDR3 spans 15 amino acids. Per germline, CDR1 SNHLY and CDR2 FYNNEI.

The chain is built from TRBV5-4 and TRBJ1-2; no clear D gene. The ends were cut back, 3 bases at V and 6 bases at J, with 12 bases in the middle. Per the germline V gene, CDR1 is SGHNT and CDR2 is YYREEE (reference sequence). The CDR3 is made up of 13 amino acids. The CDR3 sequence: CASSYPGGDGYTF. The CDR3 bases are TGTGCCAGCAGCTATCCGGGAGGTGATGGCTACACCTTC.

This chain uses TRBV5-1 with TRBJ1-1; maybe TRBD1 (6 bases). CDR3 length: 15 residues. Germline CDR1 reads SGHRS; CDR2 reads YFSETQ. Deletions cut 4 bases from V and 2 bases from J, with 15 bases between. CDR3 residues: CASSGAQGINTEAFF. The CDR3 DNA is TGCGCCAGCAGCGGGGCGCAGGGGATCAACACTGAAGCTTTCTTT.

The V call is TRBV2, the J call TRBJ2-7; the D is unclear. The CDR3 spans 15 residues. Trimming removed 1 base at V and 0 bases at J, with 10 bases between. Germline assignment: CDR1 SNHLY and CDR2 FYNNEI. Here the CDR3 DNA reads TGTGCCAGCAGTGAAGGTCAGGCCTCCTCCTACGAGCAGTACTTC. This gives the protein CASSEGQASSYEQYF.

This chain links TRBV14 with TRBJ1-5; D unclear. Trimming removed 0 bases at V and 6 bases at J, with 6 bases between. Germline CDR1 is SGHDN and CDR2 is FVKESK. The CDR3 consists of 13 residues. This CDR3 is CASSQDPGQPQHF. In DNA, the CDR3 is TGTGCCAGCAGCCAAGATCCGGGTCAGCCCCAGCATTTT.

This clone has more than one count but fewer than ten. The CDR3 here is CASSIGQGAAYEQYF. The CDR3, as DNA: TGTGCCAGTAGTATAGGACAGGGGGCTGCCTACGAGCAGTACTTC. The chain links TRBV19 to TRBJ2-7; 10 nucleotides match TRBD1. This CDR3 spans 15 amino acids. Germline CDR1 LNHDA, CDR2 SQIVND (reference sequence). J was trimmed by 2 bases and V by 1 base; bases with no gene match: 2.

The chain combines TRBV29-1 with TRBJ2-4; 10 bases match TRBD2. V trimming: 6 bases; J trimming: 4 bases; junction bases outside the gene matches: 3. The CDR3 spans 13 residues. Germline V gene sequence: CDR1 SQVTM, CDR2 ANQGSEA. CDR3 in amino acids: CSVMGLAKNIQYF. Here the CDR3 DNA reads TGCAGCGTGATGGGACTAGCGAAAAACATTCAGTACTTC.

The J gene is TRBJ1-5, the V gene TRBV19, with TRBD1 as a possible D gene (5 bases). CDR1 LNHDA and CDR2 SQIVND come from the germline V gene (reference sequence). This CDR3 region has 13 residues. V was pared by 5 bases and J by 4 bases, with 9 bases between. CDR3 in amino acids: CASSYQGNQPQHF. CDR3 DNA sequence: TGTGCCAGTAGTTATCAGGGAAATCAGCCCCAGCATTTT.

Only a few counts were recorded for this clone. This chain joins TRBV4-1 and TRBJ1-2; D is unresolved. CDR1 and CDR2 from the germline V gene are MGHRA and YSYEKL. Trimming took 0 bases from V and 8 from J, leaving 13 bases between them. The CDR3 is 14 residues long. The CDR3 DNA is TGCGCCAGCAGCCAAGAAGCGAGGGTACGAGGCTACACCTTC. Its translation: CASSQEARVRGYTF.

CDR3 amino acids: CASSSDSYYGYTF. The CDR3, as DNA: TGTGCCAGCAGCTCCGACAGCTACTATGGCTACACCTTC. The chain employs TRBV5-4 and TRBJ1-2, with a weak D call TRBD1 (5 bases). V was shortened by 3 bases and J by 3 bases, with 9 bases between the two germline ends. The CDR3 contains 13 residues. Germline lookup yields CDR1 SGHNT and CDR2 YYREEE (reference sequence).

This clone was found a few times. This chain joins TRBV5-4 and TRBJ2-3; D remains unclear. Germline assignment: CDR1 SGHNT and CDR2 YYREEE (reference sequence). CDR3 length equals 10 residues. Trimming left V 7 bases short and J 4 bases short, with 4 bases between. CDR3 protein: CASGPDTQYF. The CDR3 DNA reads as TGTGCCAGCGGCCCAGATACGCAGTATTTT.

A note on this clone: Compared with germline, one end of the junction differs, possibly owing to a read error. As DNA, the CDR3 is TGTGCCAGTAGTATAGGAGGCAGGGCTGAGGCTTTCTTT. The encoded protein is CASSIGGRAEAFF. The chain carries TRBV19 and TRBJ1-1, with D possibly TRBD1 on 5 matching bases. The V gene's germline CDR1 is LNHDA and CDR2 SQIVND (reference sequence). The CDR3 contains 13 residues.

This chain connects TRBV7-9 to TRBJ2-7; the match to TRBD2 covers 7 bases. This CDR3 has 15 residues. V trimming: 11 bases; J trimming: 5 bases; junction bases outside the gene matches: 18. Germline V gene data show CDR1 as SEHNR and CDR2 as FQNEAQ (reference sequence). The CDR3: CAVAPERDQFDEQYF. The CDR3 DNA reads TGTGCCGTGGCCCCGGAGCGGGACCAATTCGACGAGCAGTACTTC.

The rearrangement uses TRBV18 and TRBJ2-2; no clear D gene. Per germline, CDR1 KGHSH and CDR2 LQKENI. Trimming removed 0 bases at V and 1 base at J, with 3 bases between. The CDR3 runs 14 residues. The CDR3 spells CASSPPKNTGELFF. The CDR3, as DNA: TGTGCCAGCTCACCACCTAAGAACACCGGGGAGCTGTTTTTT.

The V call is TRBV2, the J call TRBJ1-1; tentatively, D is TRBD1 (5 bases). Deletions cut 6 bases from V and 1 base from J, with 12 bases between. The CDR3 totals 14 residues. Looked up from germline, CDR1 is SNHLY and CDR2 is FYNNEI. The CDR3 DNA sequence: TGTGCCAGCAGCCAAGGGGTTGCGAACACTGAAGCTTTCTTT. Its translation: CASSQGVANTEAFF.

CDR3 in amino acids: CASSLGQGWNTEAFF. The DNA for the CDR3 is TGTGCCAGCAGCCTGGGACAGGGCTGGAACACTGAAGCTTTCTTT. The chain uses TRBV5-5 and TRBJ1-1; 9 bases agree with TRBD1. The CDR3 extends over 15 amino acids. V shed 4 bases and J 1 base; nucleotides not matched to a gene: 5. Germline V gives CDR1 SGHKS, CDR2 YYEKEE (reference sequence).

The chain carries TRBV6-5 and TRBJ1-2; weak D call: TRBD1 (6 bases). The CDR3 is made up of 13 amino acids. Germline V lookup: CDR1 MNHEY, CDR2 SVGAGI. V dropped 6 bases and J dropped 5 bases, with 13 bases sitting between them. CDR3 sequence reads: CASSDIGGYGYTF. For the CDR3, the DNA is TGTGCCAGCAGCGACATAGGGGGTTATGGCTACACCTTC.

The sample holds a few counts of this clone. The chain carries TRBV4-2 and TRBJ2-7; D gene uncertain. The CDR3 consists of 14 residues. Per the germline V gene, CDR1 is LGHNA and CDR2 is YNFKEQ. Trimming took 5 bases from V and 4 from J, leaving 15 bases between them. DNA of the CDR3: TGTGCCAGCAGCGTCGACCGCGGTGTATACGAGCAGTACTTC. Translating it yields CASSVDRGVYEQYF.

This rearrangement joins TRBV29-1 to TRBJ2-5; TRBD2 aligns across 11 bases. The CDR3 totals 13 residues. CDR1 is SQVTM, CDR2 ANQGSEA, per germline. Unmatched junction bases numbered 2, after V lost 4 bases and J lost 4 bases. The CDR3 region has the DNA TGCAGCGTTGTGACTAGCGGGACAGAGACCCAGTACTTC. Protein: CSVVTSGTETQYF. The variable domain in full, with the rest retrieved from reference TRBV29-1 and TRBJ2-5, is SAVISQKPSRDICQRGTSLTIQCQVDSQVTMMFWYRQQPGQSLTLIATANQGSEATYESGFVIDKFPISRPNLTFSTLTVSNMSPEDSSIYLCSVVTSGTETQYFGPGTRLLVL.

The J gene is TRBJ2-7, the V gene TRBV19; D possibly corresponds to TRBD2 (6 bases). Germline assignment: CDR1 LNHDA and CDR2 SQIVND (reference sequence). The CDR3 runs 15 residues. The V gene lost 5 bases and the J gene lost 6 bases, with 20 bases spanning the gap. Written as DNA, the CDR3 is TGTGCCAGTAGTTCCATTCGCGGGGCGGAGGTCGAGCAGTACTTC. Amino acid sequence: CASSSIRGAEVEQYF.